This is a list of T cell receptor beta chains from one sample in a study of blood T cell repertoires in COVID-19. This table comes from immunoSEQ multiplex PCR, and its TCRdb copy is limited to in-frame clones, with some not included. The data show some 250,000 clones, with approximately 84% seen just once and around 15% held by the top ten. The sequencing input was PBMCs or T cells enriched from blood (not recorded which). The receptor set was obtained from a man aged 18 to 30 who had recovered from COVID-19. Each CDR3 is given with its conserved first and last residue. Each record gives: CDR3 protein, clone size, V gene, J gene. Expanded clones are given a class, and other clones once, few, many or no size at all.

CASSPSGLYQLSGSGYTF	few	TRBV18	TRBJ1-2
CASSLDRESGYTF	-	TRBV7-3	TRBJ1-2
CASSETGVYGYTF	-	TRBV6-1	TRBJ1-2
CATSRVGGGYEQYF	-	TRBV15	TRBJ2-7
CASSRETGYEQYF	once	TRBV19	TRBJ2-7
CASFYRPGSYEQYF	-	TRBV6-5	TRBJ2-7
CATGAGGLEQFF	-	TRBV5-1	TRBJ2-1
CASSSLRAGGRNTIYF	few	TRBV28	TRBJ1-3
CASSLVGFTGETQYF	-	TRBV5-1	TRBJ2-5
CASSPPSRDRYEQYF	-	TRBV18	TRBJ2-7
CASSATGTGSWGGLWIF	-	TRBV6-1	TRBJ2-1
CASSVFGASDSTDTQYF	-	TRBV5-1	TRBJ2-3
CASSYSRTGDTEAFF	few	TRBV6-5	TRBJ1-1
CASSQDRLVTYNEQFF	-	TRBV4-1	TRBJ2-1
CASSQVGPGGPQHF	-	TRBV4-1	TRBJ1-5
CASSSPGLDTDTQYF	-	TRBV23-1	TRBJ2-3
CASSPESGLYEQYF	-	TRBV4-1	TRBJ2-7
CASSPWTYTGYTF	-	TRBV6-5	TRBJ1-2
CASSYLRTEYNEQFF	-	TRBV6-5	TRBJ2-1
CSVPTGGRREYEQYF	-	TRBV29-1	TRBJ2-7
CASSQGSEVYGYTF	-	TRBV3-1/TRBV3-2	TRBJ1-2
CAISPDRGRGNTIYF	-	TRBV10-3	TRBJ1-3
CASSPNDRVLYGYTF	-	TRBV18	TRBJ1-2
CASSESGGFSGNTIYF	-	TRBV6-1	TRBJ1-3
CAISETQEPQHF	-	TRBV10-3	TRBJ1-5
CASSVVNGGDNEQFF	-	TRBV3-1/TRBV3-2	TRBJ2-1
CASSFSGTSVIQQYF	-	TRBV28	TRBJ2-7
CASSQDSGRSLDDTQYF	many	TRBV3-1/TRBV3-2	TRBJ2-3
CASSQGQGLGGYTF	-	TRBV5-1	TRBJ1-2
CASRALPSGLEVEQFF	many	TRBV2	TRBJ2-1
CASRQGAINNSPLHF	-	TRBV30	TRBJ1-6
CASSLSASGSFNEQFF	-	TRBV27	TRBJ2-1
CASSQRDSPLGGYTF	-	TRBV14	TRBJ1-2
CASKSGTGAEKLFF	-	TRBV7-2	TRBJ1-4
CASSAALTGGNTIYF	-	TRBV5-1	TRBJ1-3
CASSYFQADNYGYTF	-	TRBV6-5	TRBJ1-2
CASSTLSGGDYNEQFF	-	TRBV18	TRBJ2-1
CASSESGFLDSPLHF	-	TRBV2	TRBJ1-6